The rows below give T cell receptor beta chains drawn from one sample of a study of cytomegalovirus exposure and HLA in healthy donors. The table came from immunoSEQ multiplex PCR; TCRdb's copy has only in-frame clones and leaves some out. Of about 150,000 clones in the sample, around 78% were seen once. Material for sequencing was PBMCs. The receptor set was obtained from a man aged 35 to 55 in good health and CMV-seronegative. CDR3s include the opening cysteine and the closing phenylalanine or tryptophan. D genes are given only for firm matches. Clone size is given for some rows only: seen once, a few or many times, or a class if the clone is expanded.

.	TRBV19	TRBD1	TRBJ1-2	TGTGCCAGTAGTATGCTCAGGGGGGAGACGGGCTATGGCTACACCTTC	CASSMLRGETGYGYTF
.	TRBV2	.	TRBJ2-1	TGTGCCAGCAGCCGCCCAGGATATGAGCAGTTCTTC	CASSRPGYEQFF
.	TRBV7-8	.	TRBJ2-5	TGTGCCAGCACCCAAACAGCGGACCAAGAGACCCAGTACTTC	CASTQTADQETQYF
once	TRBV15	.	TRBJ2-7	TGTGCCATCAGCGGAGAACTCCGGGGGGAGCAGTACTTC	CAISGELRGEQYF
.	TRBV9	.	TRBJ1-4	TGTGCCAGCAGCGTAGACGGGGCGGGATGGGAAAAACTGTTTTTT	CASSVDGAGWEKLFF
.	TRBV18	TRBD2	TRBJ2-3	TGTGCCAGCTCACTCCAAGCTAGCGGGAGGGCGAGTGATACGCAGTATTTT	CASSLQASGRASDTQYF
few	TRBV4-1	.	TRBJ2-1	TGCGCCAGCAGCCAAGAAGGACGGGAGTTTGAGCAGTTCTTC	CASSQEGREFEQFF
.	TRBV19	.	TRBJ2-4	TGTGCCAGTGCTTTTCTAGCCAAAAACAGTCAGTACTTC	CASAFLAKNSQYF
.	TRBV11-3	.	TRBJ2-7	TGTGCCAGCAGCTTAGGGTCAGGGGTTGTCTACGAGCAGTACTTC	CASSLGSGVVYEQYF
once	TRBV9	.	TRBJ2-3	TGTGCCAGCAGCGCGGGTATAGCGGCAACAGATACGCAGTATTTT	CASSAGIAATDTQYF
.	TRBV19	.	TRBJ1-3	TGTGCCATCCGCTCTGGAAACACCATATATTTT	CAIRSGNTIYF
.	TRBV7-2	.	TRBJ1-2	TGTGCCAGCAGCTGGGGCCCCTTGGGGGGCTACACCTTC	CASSWGPLGGYTF
.	TRBV7-2	TRBD2	TRBJ2-7	TGTGCCAGCAGCTTAGTAGTACTAGCGGGAGGGCCGAGATTTTACGAGCAGTACTTC	CASSLVVLAGGPRFYEQYF
.	TRBV7-2	.	TRBJ2-3	TGTGCCAGCAGCCTGGGGAGGCGGGGATCGGATACGCAGTATTTT	CASSLGRRGSDTQYF
once	TRBV5-1	.	TRBJ1-1	TGCGCCAGCAGCGGGGGCGGGCCGAACACTGAAGCTTTCTTT	CASSGGGPNTEAFF
.	TRBV19	.	TRBJ1-4	TGTGCCAGTAGTGGTAAGGCAGGCCATTCTGAAAAACTGTTTTTT	CASSGKAGHSEKLFF
.	TRBV18	.	TRBJ1-2	TGTGCCAGCTCGCCGGGGTCCGTCTATGGCTACACCTTC	CASSPGSVYGYTF
.	TRBV6-5	TRBD1	TRBJ1-1	TGTGCCAGCAGTTCAGGGGGCGAGGGGACTGAAGCTTTCTTT	CASSSGGEGTEAFF
.	TRBV10-3	TRBD2	TRBJ2-1	TGTGCCATCAGTGAGTCGAAAGCGGGAGCGGTTAATGAGCAGTTCTTC	CAISESKAGAVNEQFF
.	TRBV5-1	.	TRBJ2-1	TGCGCCAGCACCCCCGGCGGTGGAGGGGGCAGTGAGCAGTTCTTC	CASTPGGGGGSEQFF
.	TRBV5-1	.	TRBJ1-1	TGCGCCAGCCTAGGGGAACACACTGAAGCTTTCTTT	CASLGEHTEAFF
.	TRBV9	.	TRBJ2-2	TGTGCCAGCAGCGTAGCCCTGAACACCGGGGAGCTGTTTTTT	CASSVALNTGELFF
.	TRBV5-1	.	TRBJ2-3	TGCGCCAGCAGCATCAAGGAGGGCCGCCCAGATACGCAGTATTTT	CASSIKEGRPDTQYF
.	TRBV10-3	.	TRBJ1-2	TGTGCCATCCGGGGGGCGGTTGGCTACACCTTC	CAIRGAVGYTF
.	TRBV6-6	TRBD2	TRBJ2-3	TGTGCCAGCAGTCCCCGGGGGACTAGGGCCACAGATACGCAGTATTTT	CASSPRGTRATDTQYF
.	TRBV2	TRBD1	TRBJ1-1	TGTGCCAGCAGTGTACAGGGGGGGAACACTGAAGCTTTCTTT	CASSVQGGNTEAFF
.	TRBV30	.	TRBJ2-1	TGTGCCCATGAGGGGGGGAGGGTTGGAAATGAGCAGTTCTTC	CAHEGGRVGNEQFF
.	TRBV29-1	TRBD1	TRBJ1-2	TGCAGCGTTGAAGTGGTCAGGGGGGCCGGCTACACCTTC	CSVEVVRGAGYTF
.	TRBV7-8	.	TRBJ1-5	TGTGCCAGCAGCTTAACAGGGAAAAATCAGCCCCAGCATTTT	CASSLTGKNQPQHF
.	TRBV7-9	TRBD1	TRBJ1-5	TGTGCCAGCAGCCCGGGACAGATGAATCAGCCCCAGCATTTT	CASSPGQMNQPQHF
.	TRBV29-1	.	TRBJ2-2	TGCAGCGTTGATGGAGGGGAGACCGGGGAGCTGTTTTTT	CSVDGGETGELFF
.	TRBV19	TRBD1	TRBJ1-2	TGTGCCAGTAGAGGACAGGGGGTAGGTGGCTACACCTTC	CASRGQGVGGYTF
few	TRBV7-9	TRBD1	TRBJ1-2	TGTGCCAGCAGCTTAGGACAGGGGCCTCCCTATGGCTACACCTTC	CASSLGQGPPYGYTF
.	TRBV2	.	TRBJ1-2	TGTGCCAGCATGTCGGGGATCGGAGGCGGCTACACCTTC	CASMSGIGGGYTF
.	TRBV28	.	TRBJ2-6	TGTGCCAGCAGTTACCACTCTGGGGCCAACGGCCTGACTTTC	CASSYHSGANGLTF
.	TRBV5-1	.	TRBJ2-1	TGCGCCAGCAGCGGAAGGGGCCCCCCGCTCTTC	CASSGRGPPLF
.	TRBV7-2	TRBD2	TRBJ2-2	TGTGCCAGCAGCTTAGGGGGGCTAGCGGGTCGGACCGGGGAGCTGTTTTTT	CASSLGGLAGRTGELFF
.	TRBV28	.	TRBJ1-2	TGTGCCAGCAGTCCTGGGACTCTCGTTTATGGCTACACCTTC	CASSPGTLVYGYTF
.	TRBV5-1	TRBD1	TRBJ2-3	TGCGCCAGCAGCGTGGACAGGGCTGACACAGATACGCAGTATTTT	CASSVDRADTDTQYF
.	TRBV19	.	TRBJ1-5	TGTGCCAGTAGTAAAACAGGGCGTGATCAGCCCCAGCATTTT	CASSKTGRDQPQHF
.	TRBV5-4	TRBD1	TRBJ2-3	TGTGCCAGCGTCGGGACAGGGGCCGCAGATACGCAGTATTTT	CASVGTGAADTQYF
.	TRBV2	TRBD1	TRBJ1-1	TGTGCTAGCAGTCCGGGACAGTTCTCCACTGAAGCTTTCTTT	CASSPGQFSTEAFF
.	TRBV29-1	TRBD1	TRBJ2-2	TGCAGCGTTCGACAGGGCGGGACCGGGGAGCTGTTTTTT	CSVRQGGTGELFF
.	TRBV5-6	TRBD1	TRBJ2-7	TGTGCCAGCAGCTTCCGTCCCGGGACAGGGGCTTCCTACGAGCAGTACTTC	CASSFRPGTGASYEQYF
.	TRBV5-1	.	TRBJ2-5	TGCGCCAGCAGCTTGGTCGCCTTAGAGAAGACCCAGTACTTC	CASSLVALEKTQYF
.	TRBV19	.	TRBJ2-1	TGTGCCAGTAGTATCCCCACTAGGACCAGCTCCTACAATGAGCAGTTCTTC	CASSIPTRTSSYNEQFF